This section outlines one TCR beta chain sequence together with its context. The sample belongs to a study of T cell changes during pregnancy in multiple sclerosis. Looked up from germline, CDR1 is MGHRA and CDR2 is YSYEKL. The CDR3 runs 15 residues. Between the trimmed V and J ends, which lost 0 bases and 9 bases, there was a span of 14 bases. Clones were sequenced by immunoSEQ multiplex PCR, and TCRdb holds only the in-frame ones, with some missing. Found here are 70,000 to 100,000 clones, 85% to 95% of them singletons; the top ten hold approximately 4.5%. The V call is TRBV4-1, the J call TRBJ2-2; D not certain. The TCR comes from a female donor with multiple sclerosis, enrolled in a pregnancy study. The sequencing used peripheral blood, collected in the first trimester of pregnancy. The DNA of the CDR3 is TGCGCCAGCAGCCAAGATTCGGGTGTTAGCAGGGAGCTGTTTTTT. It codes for CASSQDSGVSRELFF.